The 30 T cell receptor beta chains below come from one sample, sequenced in a study of early T cells in non-severe SARS-CoV-2 infection. TCRdb called the 5' RACE reads again in MiXCR, with one record for every CDR3 protein. Of 95,000 to 100,000 distinct CDR3 sequences in the sample, less than 15% are singletons; the top ten hold about 2%. The sample consisted of whole blood. Receptor source: an adult who was a healthcare worker with PCR-confirmed SARS-CoV-2 infection or an uninfected control (not recorded which).

There are many counts of this clonotype. This rearrangement joins TRBV5-4 to TRBJ2-1; D is unresolved. The CDR3 sequence is 14 residues long. The germline V and J ends were trimmed by 2 bases and 3 bases, with 9 bases remaining between them. Germline CDR1 reads SGHNT; CDR2 reads YYREEE (reference sequence). The CDR3 spells CASSLPLGYNEQFF. The CDR3 region has the DNA TGTGCCAGCAGCTTACCTCTGGGCTACAATGAGCAGTTCTTC.

This clonotype has just a few counts. This rearrangement joins TRBV10-1 to TRBJ2-7; D may match TRBD1 or TRBD2 (5 bases each). Germline CDR1 reads WNHNN; CDR2 reads SYGVQD (reference sequence). The CDR3 has 14 amino acids. V was trimmed by 10 bases and J by 3 bases, leaving 19 bases between them. This CDR3 is CATSPGSGSYEQYF. The CDR3 coding sequence is TGCGCCACTAGCCCAGGGAGTGGTAGCTACGAGCAGTACTTC.

V and J are TRBV4-2 and TRBJ1-2; D unresolved. Trimming took 2 bases from V and 6 from J, leaving 10 bases between them. The germline V gene has CDR1 LGHNA and CDR2 YNFKEQ. The CDR3 extends over 13 amino acids. Here the CDR3 reads CASSQFGEDGYTF. The CDR3 nucleotides are TGTGCCAGCAGCCAATTCGGCGAGGATGGCTACACCTTC.

The table lists this clonotype with many counts. The genes are TRBV11-2 and TRBJ2-5; D uncertain. Looked up from germline, CDR1 is SGHAT and CDR2 is FQNNGV. The CDR3 is 16 residues long. V was trimmed by 2 bases and J by 1 base, leaving 14 bases between them. CDR3 sequence: CASSLNRGTVQETQYF. The CDR3 region has the DNA TGTGCCAGCAGCTTAAACCGAGGAACAGTCCAAGAGACCCAGTACTTC. Supplemented by reference TRBV11-2 and TRBJ2-5, the full variable domain reads EAGVAQSPRYKIIEKRQSVAFWCNPISGHATLYWYQQILGQGPKLLIQFQNNGVVDDSQLPKDRFSAERLKGVDSTLKIQPAKLEDSAVYLCASSLNRGTVQETQYFGPGTRLLVL.

This clonotype was observed at least ten times. The rearrangement joins TRBV5-4 to TRBJ2-7, with TRBD1 as a possible D gene (5 bases). V gave up 0 bases and J gave up 4 bases, with 8 bases separating them. Germline CDR1 SGHNT, CDR2 YYREEE (reference sequence). CDR3 length: 13 amino acids. CDR3 DNA: TGTGCCAGCAGCTTGGGACAGAGTTACGAGCAGTACTTC. It is translated as CASSLGQSYEQYF.

The chain carries TRBV27 and TRBJ2-1; D is perhaps TRBD1 (6 bases). Trimming stripped 2 bases from V and 9 bases from J, with 14 bases between. CDR3 length: 14 residues. In germline, CDR1 is MNHEY, CDR2 SMNVEV (reference sequence). Here the CDR3 DNA reads TGTGCCAGCAGTTTAGGGGCCCAGGGGAGTGAGCAGTTCTTC. Translating it yields CASSLGAQGSEQFF.

This clonotype was seen a handful of times. This chain connects TRBV20-1 to TRBJ1-2; unclear D gene. This CDR3 is built from 11 residues. Germline V gene lookup returns CDR1 DFQATT and CDR2 SNEGSKA (reference sequence). Trimming pared 6 bases from V and 5 bases from J, leaving 10 bases between. The CDR3: CSARPGYGYTF. The CDR3 DNA is TGCAGTGCGCGCCCGGGGTATGGCTACACCTTC.

This clonotype appeared a few times. The chain has TRBV28 and TRBJ2-1; tentative D call: TRBD1 (6 bases). V was trimmed by 8 bases and J by 12 bases, leaving 29 bases between them. The CDR3 has 16 amino acids. Germline V gives CDR1 MDHEN, CDR2 SYDVKM. The CDR3 loop is CASRDSRQAIGRGQFF. CDR3 nucleotide sequence: TGTGCCAGCCGAGATAGCAGACAGGCCATCGGCCGGGGGCAGTTCTTC.

The V and J genes are TRBV7-9 and TRBJ2-7, with D possibly TRBD1 on 5 matching bases. The CDR3 length is 13 residues. The V and J ends lost 5 bases and 3 bases respectively, with 11 bases between them. CDR1 and CDR2 (germline): SEHNR, FQNEAQ (reference sequence). The CDR3 DNA follows: TGTGCCAGCAGCACAACCCAGGGCTACGAGCAGTACTTC. Its protein product is CASSTTQGYEQYF. The whole variable domain, filled in from reference TRBV7-9 and TRBJ2-7, reads DTGVSQNPRHKITKRGQNVTFRCDPISEHNRLYWYRQTLGQGPEFLTYFQNEAQLEKSRLLSDRFSAERPKGSFSTLEIQRTEQGDSAMYLCASSTTQGYEQYFGPGTRLTVT.

This clonotype has at least ten counts. The J gene is TRBJ2-2, the V gene TRBV28; D is perhaps TRBD2 (5 bases). Trimming shortened V by 2 bases and J by 3 bases, and 13 bases separated the two germline ends. The CDR3 has 16 amino acids. Per germline, CDR1 MDHEN and CDR2 SYDVKM. As DNA, the CDR3 is TGTGCCAGCAGTTTAGCCGGGATAAAGGACACCGGGGAGCTGTTTTTT. It codes for CASSLAGIKDTGELFF.

This clonotype was counted ten times or more. Written as DNA, the CDR3 is TGCGCCAGCCCTTCCGACTACGAGCAGTACTTC. Amino acids: CASPSDYEQYF. The chain has TRBV23-1 and TRBJ2-7; no clear D gene. TRBV23-1 is noted as an ORF with a role that remains uncertain. The V gene lost 8 bases and the J gene lost 3 bases, with 8 bases spanning the gap. The CDR3 contains 11 residues.

The V gene is TRBV5-1, the J gene TRBJ1-2; D remains unclear. Germline lookup yields CDR1 SGHRS and CDR2 YFSETQ. V lost 9 bases to trimming and J lost 5 bases, with 14 bases between them. The CDR3 loop spans 12 amino acids. CDR3 sequence (DNA): TGCGCCACCTCAGGTGGAGGGTATGGCTACACCTTC. It specifies CATSGGGYGYTF. The full variable domain, in which reference TRBV5-1 and TRBJ1-2 provide the parts outside the CDR3, is KAGVTQTPRYLIKTRGQQVTLSCSPISGHRSVSWYQQTPGQGLQFLFEYFSETQRNKGNFPGRFSGRQFSNSRSEMNVSTLELGDSALYLCATSGGGYGYTFGSGTRLTVV.

The chain has TRBV5-5 and TRBJ2-1; TRBD2 agrees at 14 bases. The CDR3 length is 14 residues. The junction had 3 bases not matched to a gene; V was cut back by 6 bases and J by 7 bases. The germline V gene encodes CDR1 SGHKS and CDR2 YYEKEE (reference sequence). This CDR3 is CASTRLAGGNEQFF. In DNA, the CDR3 is TGTGCCAGCACCCGACTAGCGGGGGGGAATGAGCAGTTCTTC.

The chain is built from TRBV11-2 and TRBJ2-7, with unresolved D. The CDR3 spans 14 residues. V lost 2 bases and J 3 bases, leaving 11 bases between the germline ends. Germline CDR1 and CDR2: SGHAT and FQNNGV. The CDR3 DNA is TGTGCCAGCAGCTTATGGAGTACCAACTACGAGCAGTACTTC. Its protein product is CASSLWSTNYEQYF.

This clonotype was picked up a small number of times. The chain links TRBV4-1 to TRBJ2-7; TRBD1 agrees at 8 bases. J gave up 2 bases and V 4 bases, and 7 bases lay outside the gene matches. CDR1 and CDR2 (germline): MGHRA, YSYEKL. This CDR3 is built from 15 residues. CDR3 sequence: CASSPGQGWPYEQYF. CDR3 bases: TGCGCCAGCAGCCCAGGACAGGGATGGCCCTACGAGCAGTACTTC.

This clonotype appeared a few times. The V call is TRBV5-1, the J call TRBJ1-1; perhaps TRBD1 as D (5 bases). This CDR3 region has 14 residues. Trimming removed 4 bases from V and 1 base from J, with 11 bases in between. Germline assignment: CDR1 SGHRS and CDR2 YFSETQ. The CDR3 protein is CASSPDTGNTEAFF. The CDR3 bases are TGCGCCAGCAGCCCGGACACCGGGAACACTGAAGCTTTCTTT.

This clonotype was seen only a few times. The chain joins TRBV3-1 to TRBJ2-4, with D unresolved. This CDR3 has 13 amino acids. V lost 6 bases and J 1 base, leaving 7 bases between the germline ends. Germline V gene lookup returns CDR1 LGHDT and CDR2 YNNKEL (reference sequence). The CDR3 DNA reads TGTGCCAGCAGGTTGTCGGCCAAAAACATTCAGTACTTC. As protein: CASRLSAKNIQYF.

This clonotype was recorded at least ten times. The rearrangement links TRBV28 to TRBJ1-2; TRBD1 matches at 7 bases. This CDR3 has 14 amino acids. Losses at the gene ends were 8 bases for V and 4 bases for J; bases not matched to a gene: 10. CDR1 and CDR2 from the germline V gene are MDHEN and SYDVKM. The DNA of the CDR3 is TGTGCCAGCCAAGGGACAGTCCAATTCTATGGCTACACCTTC. Translating it yields CASQGTVQFYGYTF.

This sequence joins TRBV4-1 and TRBJ1-5; TRBD1 is a possible D gene (5 bases). The V gene's germline CDR1 is MGHRA and CDR2 YSYEKL. Trimming removed 0 bases from V and 2 bases from J, with 14 bases in between. This CDR3 is built from 17 residues. CDR3 residues: CASSQDQQGSRNQPQHF. The CDR3, as DNA: TGCGCCAGCAGCCAAGATCAGCAGGGCTCGCGCAATCAGCCCCAGCATTTT.

This clonotype was seen a few times. The chain combines TRBV7-2 with TRBJ2-3; D is unresolved. V was clipped by 3 bases and J by 2 bases, with 9 bases between them. This CDR3 contains 14 residues. From germline, CDR1 is SGHTA and CDR2 FQGNSA. CDR3: CASSLPDPTDTQYF. The CDR3, as DNA: TGTGCCAGCAGCTTGCCGGACCCCACAGATACGCAGTATTTT.

This clonotype appeared many times. The CDR3 reads CSARLPAGRTAQFF. The CDR3 coding sequence is TGCAGTGCTAGACTCCCCGCAGGGAGGACGGCGCAGTTCTTC. The V call is TRBV20-1, the J call TRBJ2-1; TRBD2 is a possible D gene (6 bases). The germline CDR1 and CDR2 sequences are DFQATT and SNEGSKA (reference sequence). Trimming pared 2 bases from V and 12 bases from J, leaving 20 bases between. The CDR3 consists of 14 residues.

This clonotype was seen only a few times. The chain carries TRBV27 and TRBJ2-2, with D uncertain. Trimming removed 11 bases from V and 5 bases from J, with 27 bases in between. The CDR3 covers 17 residues. Germline lookup yields CDR1 MNHEY and CDR2 SMNVEV (reference sequence). The CDR3 here is CAATWVSLLGSTGELFF. In DNA form, the CDR3 reads TGTGCCGCAACATGGGTCTCGCTTTTGGGATCAACCGGGGAGCTGTTTTTT.

There are many counts of this clonotype. The V and J genes are TRBV7-2 and TRBJ2-3; D is uncertain. Germline values: CDR1 SGHTA, CDR2 FQGNSA. The CDR3 runs to 14 residues. Trimming stripped 8 bases from V and 0 bases from J, with 12 bases between. This chain's CDR3 is CASGQPSSTDTQYF. CDR3 coding DNA: TGTGCCAGCGGGCAACCATCTAGCACAGATACGCAGTATTTT.

The chain is built from TRBV5-1 and TRBJ1-6; no firm D call. The CDR3 spans 15 residues. Trimming took off 4 bases at V and 3 bases at J, with 11 bases between the two ends. Germline assignment: CDR1 SGHRS and CDR2 YFSETQ. In nucleotides, the CDR3 is TGCGCCAGCAGCGCGGCTGGAAGCTATAATTCACCCCTCCACTTT. Encoded protein: CASSAAGSYNSPLHF.

The CDR3 loop is CASSYPGTGGEAFF. CDR3 in DNA: TGTGCCAGCAGTTACCCAGGGACAGGAGGAGAGGCTTTCTTT. The rearrangement links TRBV6-5 to TRBJ1-1, with 8 nucleotides matching TRBD1. Germline V gene lookup returns CDR1 MNHEY and CDR2 SVGAGI. The CDR3 length is 14 residues. Trimming cost V 2 bases and J 11 bases; bases outside gene matches: 10.

Many counts were recorded for this clonotype. V gene TRBV5-5 combines with J gene TRBJ2-3, with D possibly matching TRBD1 (5 bases). The length of the CDR3 is 14 residues. Trimming cost V 3 bases and J 3 bases, with 11 bases left between them. CDR1 and CDR2 from the germline V gene are SGHKS and YYEKEE (reference sequence). In DNA, the CDR3 is TGTGCCAGCAGCTCCAGCCGACAGACAGATACGCAGTATTTT. It codes for CASSSSRQTDTQYF.

This rearrangement joins TRBV6-2 or TRBV6-3 to TRBJ2-3, with 10 bases that match TRBD2. From germline, CDR1 is MNHEY and CDR2 SVGEGT. CDR3 length: 14 amino acids. The trim removed 5 bases at V and 2 bases at J, leaving 1 base unmatched. CDR3 sequence (DNA): TGTGCCAGCAGTAGCGGGGGGGCCACAGATACGCAGTATTTT. Encoded protein: CASSSGGATDTQYF.

The DNA for the CDR3 is TGTGCCAGCTCCCTGGGACAGGTTGGGGACACTGAAGCTTTCTTT. It is translated as CASSLGQVGDTEAFF. The chain couples TRBV18 to TRBJ1-1; 8 bases map to TRBD1. The CDR3 is 15 residues long. From germline, CDR1 is KGHSH and CDR2 LQKENI. V shed 6 bases and J 3 bases; nucleotides not matched to a gene: 9.

This clonotype came up many times. This chain connects TRBV7-9 to TRBJ1-2; D is undetermined. This CDR3 region has 12 residues. Germline CDR1 SEHNR, CDR2 FQNEAQ (reference sequence). The V end was cut by 10 bases, the J end by 2 bases, with 11 bases between. CDR3 DNA: TGTGCCACCGTCGGACCAAACTATGGCTACACCTTC. Its translation is CATVGPNYGYTF.

This clonotype was recorded a few times. The chain joins TRBV28 to TRBJ1-3, with unresolved D. The ends were cut back, 6 bases at V and 2 bases at J, with 14 bases in the middle. The CDR3 loop spans 15 amino acids. Germline CDR1 and CDR2: MDHEN and SYDVKM. The CDR3 sequence is CASSPPGIPGNTIYF. The CDR3 bases are TGTGCCAGCAGCCCTCCCGGAATACCTGGAAACACCATATATTTT.